The table lists the clone carrying this T cell receptor (beta chain) with a count of one. This record comes from a study of blood T cell repertoires in COVID-19. Study background: The origin of the acute and convalescent COVID-19 samples was the United States, Italy and Spain. PBMCs, B-cell-depleted T cells, or T cells were the source of the cDNA or gDNA that made up the material.

Original analysis: Using reference gene primer amplification, nucleated cell counts were estimated. Clones were read by immunoSEQ multiplex PCR, and TCRdb kept only the in-frame ones, dropping some. The V and J calls and clone size were taken over from that table, and D and trimming were inferred from the DNA. The sample shows 40,000 to 50,000 clones, roughly nine tenths of them seen only once. Per germline, CDR1 MGHRA and CDR2 YSYEKL. After removal of 0 bases from V and 0 bases from J, the junction contained 1 base not matched to a gene. This CDR3 contains 16 residues. The chain joins TRBV4-1 to TRBJ2-2; 7 nucleotides line up with TRBD2. The material sequenced was peripheral blood. The sequence derives from a human donor in a cohort sampled during active COVID-19. The CDR3 sequence is CASSQDAGANTGELFF. DNA for the CDR3: TGCGCCAGCAGCCAAGATGCGGGAGCGAACACCGGGGAGCTGTTTTTT.